This paragraph covers one T cell receptor beta chain sequence. The target antigen is unknown. This specimen belongs to a study of beta chain features in type 1 diabetes. Study-wide results and caveats: It was not settled here whether HLA type affects TCRB rearrangement. A possible short-template PCR bias applies equally to patients and controls. Among all four CD4+ subsets, Type 1 diabetes patients had TCRB CDR3s that were moderately but significantly shorter.

Expressed TCRB transcripts were sequenced because the entire RNA isolate underwent reverse transcription. Produced via immunoSEQ multiplex PCR; TCRdb's table is partial and in-frame only. The table shows around 140,000 clones, with roughly 10% occurring only once. J was trimmed by 4 bases and V by 5 bases; bases with no gene match: 4. CDR3 length: 14 amino acids. In germline, CDR1 is LNHNV, CDR2 YYDKDF (reference sequence). Sequencing was performed on central memory CD4+ T cells from blood. The rearrangement links TRBV15 to TRBJ1-5; 8 nucleotides match TRBD1. The receptor comes from a man aged 30 to 45 with type 1 diabetes. The CDR3 spells CATSERQGNQPQHF. The CDR3 nucleotides are TGTGCCACCAGCGAGCGACAGGGGAATCAGCCCCAGCATTTT.